This T cell receptor (beta chain) was profiled in a study of blood T cell repertoires in COVID-19. The overall study: Italy, Spain and the United States were the sources of the convalescent and acute COVID-19 samples. PBMCs, B-cell-depleted T cells, or T cells provided the cDNA or gDNA that made up the material.

Participants' own reports of clinical history determined their cohort assignment. Original handling: Nucleated cell counts were estimated from reference gene primer amplification. TCRdb keeps only in-frame clones here, not all; method: immunoSEQ multiplex PCR. Clonal size and the V and J genes are those of that table, whereas D and trimming came from the DNA. The data contain about 310,000 clones, 90% of them seen just once; the ten biggest clones take up about 4.5%. The specimen was PBMCs or T cells enriched from blood (not recorded which). The TCR comes from a woman aged 18-29 years with acute COVID-19.

The CDR3 bases are TGTGCCAGCAGTTTAAAAGGCTCGAGGAGGATAGCCAAAAACATTCAGTACTTC. This codes for CASSLKGSRRIAKNIQYF. This chain connects TRBV28 to TRBJ2-4, with D tentatively TRBD2 (5 bases). CDR3 length: 18 amino acids. V was clipped by 2 bases and J by 0 bases, with 17 bases between them. Per the germline V gene, CDR1 is MDHEN and CDR2 is SYDVKM. The variable domain in full, with the rest retrieved from reference TRBV28 and TRBJ2-4, is DVKVTQSSRYLVKRTGEKVFLECVQDMDHENMFWYRQDPGLGLRLIYFSYDVKMKEKGDIPEGYSVSREKKERFSLILESASTNQTSMYLCASSLKGSRRIAKNIQYFGAGTRLSVL.